This entry is about one T cell receptor beta chain. Its antigen is not identified. The CDR3 is 16 amino acids. V was clipped by 4 bases and J by 1 base, with 18 bases between them. Germline CDR1 reads SGDLS; CDR2 reads YYNGEE. This specimen belongs to a study of a mutant IDH1 vaccine in newly diagnosed glioma. At the level of the study: Patients previously underwent radiotherapy, temozolomide, or both, and most underwent both. Broader study findings: Alterations occurring in top peripheral T cell clonotypes seemed unrelated to pseudoprogression. Immune responses induced by the vaccine were seen in less than 95% of patients, spanning multiple MHC alleles.

As to time point: baseline, week 1 (first vaccination visit). Specified treatment: pre-vaccination baseline after standard-of-care therapy. Astrocytomas that were new, WHO grade 3 or 4, IDH1-mutant and ATRX-lost were present in the donors. Data came from immunoSEQ multiplex PCR; TCRdb stores just in-frame clones and leaves some out. The sample records roughly 38,000 clones, about 78% being singletons. The sample was PBMCs, taken from a glioma patient treated with radiotherapy, temozolomide or both. The TCR comes from a man aged 40-49 years with glioma. Some clones in this sample may be carry-over from other donors' samples. V gene TRBV9 combines with J gene TRBJ2-7; possibly TRBD1 or TRBD2 for D (5 bases each). This CDR3 is CASSPFGDGSSYEQYF. The CDR3 DNA sequence: TGTGCCAGCAGCCCCTTCGGGGACGGGTCGTCCTACGAGCAGTACTTC.